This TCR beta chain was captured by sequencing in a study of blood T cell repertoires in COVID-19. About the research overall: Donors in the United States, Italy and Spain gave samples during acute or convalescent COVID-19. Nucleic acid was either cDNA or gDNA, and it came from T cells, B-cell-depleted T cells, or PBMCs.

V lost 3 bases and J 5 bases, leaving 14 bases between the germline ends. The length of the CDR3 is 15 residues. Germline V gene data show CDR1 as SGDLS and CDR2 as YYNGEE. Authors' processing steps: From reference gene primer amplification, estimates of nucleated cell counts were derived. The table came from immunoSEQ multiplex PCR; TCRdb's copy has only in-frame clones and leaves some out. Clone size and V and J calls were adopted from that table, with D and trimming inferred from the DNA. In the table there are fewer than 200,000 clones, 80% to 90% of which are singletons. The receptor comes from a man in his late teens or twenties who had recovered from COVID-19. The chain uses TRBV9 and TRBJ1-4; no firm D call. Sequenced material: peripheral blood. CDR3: CASSGPSSGNEKLFF. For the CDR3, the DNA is TGTGCCAGCAGCGGTCCGAGTTCGGGAAATGAAAAACTGTTTTTT.